This TCR beta chain was observed in a study of Ad26.COV2.S vaccination and SARS-CoV-2 variants. Study background: COV1001, an Ad26.COV2.S trial, supplied this vaccine-arm donor.

This CDR3 is built from 16 residues. Germline loops: CDR1 WSHSY, CDR2 SAAADI. Trimming stripped 0 bases from V and 1 base from J, with 13 bases between. As for treatment: 19 received Ad26.COV2.S at low or high dose, single or two shots; 5 received placebo; per-sample allocation not given. Material that was analyzed had been drawn on day 63 after the first vaccine or placebo injection. In Boston, an adult donor aged 18-55 years took part. Regarding this clone: Its antigen is not identified.

The study, taken as a whole, reports: The TCR breadth and depth analyses may have understated or missed part of the total T cell responses.

TCRdb's copy holds only in-frame clones and misses some; the assay was immunoSEQ multiplex PCR. The profile shows roughly 350,000 clones, approximately 86% of them singletons. This specimen was peripheral blood, taken in a trial of Ad26.COV2.S vaccine versus placebo. This clonotype was obtained from a person between 18 and 65 years old who received the Ad26.COV2.S COVID-19 vaccine or a placebo. The rearrangement joins TRBV10-2 to TRBJ2-7; D gene uncertain. CDR3 region: CASSESVGLGSYEQYF. The CDR3 DNA sequence: TGCGCCAGCAGTGAGTCGGTGGGGTTGGGGTCCTACGAGCAGTACTTC.